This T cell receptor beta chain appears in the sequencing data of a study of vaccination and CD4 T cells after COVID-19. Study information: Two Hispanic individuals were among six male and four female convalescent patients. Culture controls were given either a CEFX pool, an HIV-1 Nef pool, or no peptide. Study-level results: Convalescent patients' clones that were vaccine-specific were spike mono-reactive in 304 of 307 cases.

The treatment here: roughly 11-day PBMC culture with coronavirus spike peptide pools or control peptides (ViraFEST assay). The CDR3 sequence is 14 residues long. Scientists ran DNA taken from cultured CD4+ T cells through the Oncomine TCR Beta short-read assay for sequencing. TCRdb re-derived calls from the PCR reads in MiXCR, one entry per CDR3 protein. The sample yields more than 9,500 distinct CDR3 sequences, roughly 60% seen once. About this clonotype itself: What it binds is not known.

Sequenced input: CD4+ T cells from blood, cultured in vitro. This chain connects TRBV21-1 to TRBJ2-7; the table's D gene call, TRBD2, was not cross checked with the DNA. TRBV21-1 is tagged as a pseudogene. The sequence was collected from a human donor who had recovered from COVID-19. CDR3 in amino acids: CASRSGGGSFEQYF. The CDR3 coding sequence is TGTGCCAGCAGATCCGGGGGAGGGAGTTTCGAGCAGTACTTC.